The clone carrying this T cell receptor (beta chain) was counted at least ten times. Its cognate antigen is unknown. The sample is drawn from a study of T-cell reconstitution after alpha-beta-depleted transplantation in children. Study-wide points: A year had passed since transplant, and T-cell counts and diversity by then came mostly from newly produced T cells.

Unique molecular identifiers featured in how the TCRbeta library was prepared. Each CDR3 protein gets one entry after TCRdb re-called the PCR reads with MiXCR. The sample has 200,000 to 250,000 distinct CDR3 sequences; about a tenth are singletons. Losses at the gene ends were 4 bases for V and 7 bases for J; bases not matched to a gene: 9. Germline CDR1 and CDR2: SGHRS and YFSETQ. The CDR3 sequence is 15 residues long. This specimen was PBMCs, taken before TCRalphabeta/CD19-depleted stem cell transplant. The receptor was derived from a child under two years old with acute myeloid leukemia, due to receive a stem cell transplant. The chain recombines TRBV5-1 with TRBJ2-1; TRBD2 matches 9 bases. The CDR3 loop is CASSPLLAGRNEQFF. DNA for the CDR3: TGCGCCAGCAGCCCATTACTAGCGGGCAGGAATGAGCAGTTCTTC.